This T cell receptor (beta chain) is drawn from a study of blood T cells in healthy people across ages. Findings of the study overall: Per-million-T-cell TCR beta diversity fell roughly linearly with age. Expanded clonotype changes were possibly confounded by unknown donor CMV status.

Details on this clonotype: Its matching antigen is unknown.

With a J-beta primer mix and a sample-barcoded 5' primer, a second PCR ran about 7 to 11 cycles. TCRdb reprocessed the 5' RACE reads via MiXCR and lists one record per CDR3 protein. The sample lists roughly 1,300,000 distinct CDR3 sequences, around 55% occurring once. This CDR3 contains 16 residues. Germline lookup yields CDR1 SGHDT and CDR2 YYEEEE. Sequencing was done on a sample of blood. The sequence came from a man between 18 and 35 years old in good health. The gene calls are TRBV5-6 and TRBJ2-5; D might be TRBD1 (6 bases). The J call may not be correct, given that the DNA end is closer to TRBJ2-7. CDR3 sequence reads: CASSSYRGRGVREQYF. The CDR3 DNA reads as TGTGCCAGCAGCTCATACCGTGGCAGGGGAGTTCGCGAGCAGTACTTC.